This passage covers 26 T cell receptor beta chains from one sample sequenced in a study of CD8 T cells in ankylosing spondylitis. Points from the study as a whole: What seemed typical of ankylosing spondylitis blood was a TCR beta motif built from roughly eight highly homologous variants.

TCRdb itself ran the 5' RACE reads through MiXCR, one entry per CDR3 protein. The sample has about 420,000 distinct CDR3 sequences; approximately 20% are singletons. No antigen is known for these receptors. The specimen sequenced was blood, either unsorted or a sorted T cell fraction (not recorded which). The source of these receptors is a male donor with ankylosing spondylitis.

The chain couples TRBV19 to TRBJ2-3, with TRBD1 matching 7 bases. There are 15 residues in the CDR3. The germline V gene encodes CDR1 LNHDA and CDR2 SQIVND (reference sequence). The V and J ends lost 3 bases and 7 bases, in that order; junction bases with no gene match: 10. In DNA form, the CDR3 reads TGTGCCAGTAGTATTCCGGGGACAGTGAGGAATACGCAGTATTTT. It is translated as CASSIPGTVRNTQYF.

The chain has TRBV29-1 and TRBJ2-2; the D call may be TRBD1 or TRBD2 (5 bases each). The V gene lost 8 bases and the J gene lost 4 bases, with 17 bases spanning the gap. From germline, CDR1 is SQVTM and CDR2 ANQGSEA. The CDR3 has 14 amino acids. The CDR3, as DNA: TGCAGCTCAACAACTGATGGGGGCACCGGGGAGCTGTTTTTT. Translated: CSSTTDGGTGELFF.

This clonotype was counted only a few times. The rearrangement joins TRBV7-4 to TRBJ2-7; 11 bases agree with TRBD2. Germline V gene data show CDR1 as SGHVT and CDR2 as SQSDAQ. V lost 6 bases to trimming and J lost 6 bases; unmatched junction nucleotides: 19. This CDR3 region has 18 residues. CDR3 region: CASRSSGRCCRGYGEQYF. The CDR3, as DNA: TGTGCCAGCAGATCTAGCGGGAGGTGCTGTAGGGGCTACGGCGAGCAGTACTTC.

The genes are TRBV4-3 and TRBJ2-5, with D perhaps matching TRBD1 (6 bases). The germline gives CDR1 LGHNA, CDR2 YSLEER. V lost 1 base and J lost 4, with 10 bases in between. CDR3 length: 14 amino acids. The CDR3 bases are TGCGCCAGCAGCCAAGTTCGAGGGGGAGAGACCCAGTACTTC. Translated: CASSQVRGGETQYF.

The chain couples TRBV5-1 to TRBJ2-2, with 7 bases that match TRBD1. CDR3 size: 14 residues. CDR1 SGHRS and CDR2 YFSETQ come from the germline V gene. The J segment lost 6 bases and the V segment lost 4 bases, leaving 6 bases of the junction unmatched. The chain's CDR3 is CASSPHRGSGELFF. The CDR3 DNA follows: TGCGCCAGCAGCCCTCACAGGGGCTCCGGGGAGCTGTTTTTT.

CDR3 residues: CASSTWELKNEQYF. Here the CDR3 DNA reads TGCGCCAGCAGCACATGGGAGTTGAAAAACGAGCAGTACTTC. The chain carries TRBV5-1 and TRBJ2-7, with D possibly being TRBD2 (5 bases). V was shortened by 4 bases and J by 5 bases, with 16 bases between the two germline ends. The germline CDR1 and CDR2 sequences are SGHRS and YFSETQ. This CDR3 is built from 14 residues.

J is TRBJ2-5 and V is TRBV14, with D perhaps TRBD1 or TRBD2 (6 bases each). Trimming took off 4 bases at V and 1 base at J, with 13 bases between the two ends. Germline-derived CDR1 and CDR2 are SGHDN and FVKESK. CDR3 length equals 15 residues. CDR3 sequence: CASSRTWGAQETQYF. CDR3 in DNA: TGTGCCAGCAGCCGGACGTGGGGGGCCCAAGAGACCCAGTACTTC.

This clonotype was seen a few times. The V and J genes are TRBV12-3 or TRBV12-4 and TRBJ2-1, with a tentative D call TRBD2 (7 bases). Trimming left V 8 bases short and J 4 bases short, with 15 bases between. This CDR3 contains 14 residues. The CDR3 nucleotides are TGTGCCAGCGTCAGGAGGGGGGGTTACAATGAGCAGTTCTTC. Translation: CASVRRGGYNEQFF.

The chain recombines TRBV21-1 with TRBJ2-2. TRBV21-1 is recorded as a pseudogene. The CDR3 has 16 residues. CDR3 residues: CASSKGVRPEPGELFF. The CDR3 DNA reads TGTGCCAGCAGCAAAGGGGTCCGACCCGAACCCGGGGAGCTGTTTTTT.

This clonotype has just a few counts. The J gene is TRBJ2-3, the V gene TRBV29-1; TRBD1 agrees at 10 bases. Trimming cost V 4 bases and J 3 bases; bases outside gene matches: 7. The CDR3 runs 15 residues. Germline lookup yields CDR1 SQVTM and CDR2 ANQGSEA. The CDR3 loop reads CSVGNPGQGTDTQYF. The CDR3 nucleotides read TGCAGCGTTGGGAACCCGGGACAGGGGACAGATACGCAGTATTTT.

This clonotype turned up a few times. The genes are TRBV11-2 and TRBJ2-1, with a possible D match to TRBD2 (5 bases). This CDR3 spans 14 amino acids. Per germline, CDR1 SGHAT and CDR2 FQNNGV. Trimming took off 3 bases at V and 5 bases at J, with 11 bases between the two ends. The CDR3 reads CASSFGLANNEQFF. The CDR3 DNA is TGTGCCAGCAGCTTCGGCCTAGCCAACAATGAGCAGTTCTTC. The whole variable domain, filled in from reference TRBV11-2 and TRBJ2-1, reads EAGVAQSPRYKIIEKRQSVAFWCNPISGHATLYWYQQILGQGPKLLIQFQNNGVVDDSQLPKDRFSAERLKGVDSTLKIQPAKLEDSAVYLCASSFGLANNEQFFGPGTRLTVL.

The chain joins TRBV7-2 to TRBJ2-2; the match to TRBD2 covers 9 bases. V shed 5 bases, J shed 5 bases, and the junction held 9 bases outside the gene matches. The CDR3 has 16 residues. Germline V CDR1 and CDR2: SGHTA, FQGNSA. The CDR3, as DNA: TGTGCCAGCAGCCCAAAGCGGGAGGCGGGAACCGGGGAGCTGTTTTTT. It yields the protein CASSPKREAGTGELFF.

Ten or more counts support this clonotype. The chain employs TRBV6-6 and TRBJ1-1; D is unresolved. CDR3 length: 13 amino acids. CDR1 and CDR2 (germline): MNHNY, SVGAGI (reference sequence). V dropped 2 bases and J dropped 3 bases, with 7 bases sitting between them. The CDR3 here is CASSYARYTEAFF. The CDR3, as DNA: TGTGCCAGCAGTTACGCGCGGTACACTGAAGCTTTCTTT.

In this sample, this clonotype turned up a few times. The chain has TRBV21-1 and TRBJ2-7. TRBV21-1 constitutes a pseudogene. This CDR3 contains 9 residues. The CDR3 DNA is TGTGCCACGCCTTACGAGCAGTACTTC. Protein: CATPYEQYF.

This clonotype came up many times. The chain carries TRBV6-6 and TRBJ2-7; no firm D call. The CDR3 loop spans 12 amino acids. V was cut by 6 bases and J by 7 bases, with 13 bases left in between. Germline CDR1 and CDR2: MNHNY and SVGAGI (reference sequence). CDR3 loop: CASSYPMGEQYF. CDR3 bases: TGTGCCAGCAGCTACCCCATGGGGGAGCAGTACTTC.

This clonotype has just a few counts. The chain is built from TRBV7-9 and TRBJ2-7; TRBD1 aligns across 7 bases. V shed 5 bases, J shed 7 bases, and the junction held 11 bases outside the gene matches. CDR1 is SEHNR and CDR2 is FQNEAQ in the germline V gene (reference sequence). This CDR3 spans 14 amino acids. CDR3 region: CASSSPGTDWEQYF. The CDR3, as DNA: TGTGCCAGCAGCAGCCCCGGGACAGATTGGGAGCAGTACTTC. The complete variable domain, with remaining parts taken from reference TRBV7-9 and TRBJ2-7, reads DTGVSQNPRHKITKRGQNVTFRCDPISEHNRLYWYRQTLGQGPEFLTYFQNEAQLEKSRLLSDRFSAERPKGSFSTLEIQRTEQGDSAMYLCASSSPGTDWEQYFGPGTRLTVT.

A few counts support this clonotype. For the CDR3, the DNA is TGTGCCACCCTGTATGAGACCCAGTACTTC. It encodes CATLYETQYF. J is TRBJ2-5 and V is TRBV28; D is undetermined. This CDR3 comprises 10 residues. CDR1 MDHEN and CDR2 SYDVKM come from the germline V gene. V was shortened by 10 bases and J by 5 bases, with 8 bases between the two germline ends.

The J gene is TRBJ2-3, the V gene TRBV12-3 or TRBV12-4; the match to TRBD2 covers 16 bases. CDR3 length equals 18 residues. V shed 1 base and J 4 bases; nucleotides not matched to a gene: 5. This chain's CDR3 is CASSLVGGLAGGSDTQYF. CDR3 in DNA: TGTGCCAGCAGTTTAGTTGGGGGACTAGCGGGAGGGTCAGATACGCAGTATTTT.

This rearrangement joins TRBV29-1 to TRBJ1-5; TRBD1 might be the D (5 bases). V lost 4 bases and J lost 6, with 10 bases in between. CDR3 length equals 12 residues. Germline V lookup: CDR1 SQVTM, CDR2 ANQGSEA. The CDR3 is CSVAGAGQPQHF. The DNA for the CDR3 is TGCAGCGTTGCCGGGGCGGGTCAGCCCCAGCATTTT. The complete variable domain, with remaining parts taken from reference TRBV29-1 and TRBJ1-5, reads SAVISQKPSRDICQRGTSLTIQCQVDSQVTMMFWYRQQPGQSLTLIATANQGSEATYESGFVIDKFPISRPNLTFSTLTVSNMSPEDSSIYLCSVAGAGQPQHFGDGTRLSIL.

The rearrangement uses TRBV4-1 and TRBJ2-2; 11 nucleotides line up with TRBD1. Trimming cost V 6 bases and J 2 bases; bases outside gene matches: 11. The CDR3 has 18 residues. Germline loops: CDR1 MGHRA, CDR2 YSYEKL. CDR3 residues: CASRGQGVPLTNTGELFF. The CDR3 nucleotides read TGCGCCAGCAGGGGACAGGGGGTACCCCTCACAAACACCGGGGAGCTGTTTTTT.

This clonotype was seen ten or more times. This chain links TRBV18 with TRBJ2-3, with D uncertain. V was trimmed by 6 bases and J by 0 bases, leaving 10 bases between them. This CDR3 spans 14 amino acids. The germline gives CDR1 KGHSH, CDR2 LQKENI. This CDR3 is CASSPSGSTDTQYF. CDR3 DNA: TGTGCCAGCTCCCCCTCCGGGAGCACAGATACGCAGTATTTT.

V and J are TRBV11-3 and TRBJ2-5, with D hard to call. The CDR3 loop spans 13 amino acids. CDR1 is SGHNT and CDR2 is YENEEA in the germline V gene. The V end was cut by 6 bases, the J end by 1 base, with 9 bases between. The CDR3 bases are TGTGCCAGCAGAGGGCTAACCCAAGAGACCCAGTACTTC. It codes for CASRGLTQETQYF.

This clonotype was counted a few times. This chain links TRBV29-1 with TRBJ2-1, with 11 positions matching TRBD2. The V segment lost 4 bases and the J segment 7 bases; nucleotides outside the gene matches: 0. The CDR3 spans 12 residues. Germline loops: CDR1 SQVTM, CDR2 ANQGSEA. The DNA for the CDR3 is TGCAGCGTTGGGACTAGCGGGAATGAGCAGTTCTTC. Protein product: CSVGTSGNEQFF.

The chain uses TRBV5-1 and TRBJ1-3; D possibly corresponds to TRBD1 (6 bases). The CDR3 covers 19 residues. V lost 1 base to trimming and J lost 4 bases, with 24 bases between them. Germline values: CDR1 SGHRS, CDR2 YFSETQ. The CDR3 coding sequence is TGCGCCAGCAGCTTGATTACGGGCCCTATGCAGGGGACCGGAAACACCATATATTTT. Translation gives CASSLITGPMQGTGNTIYF.

V is TRBV10-3 and J is TRBJ2-3; D unclear. Between the trimmed V and J ends, which lost 4 bases and 0 bases, there was a span of 11 bases. Per the germline V gene, CDR1 is ENHRY and CDR2 is SYGVKD. This CDR3 has 15 residues. CDR3 sequence (DNA): TGTGCCATCAGTGTTGGTGCCCTCAGCACAGATACGCAGTATTTT. Its protein is CAISVGALSTDTQYF.

CDR3 bases: TGCGCCAGCAGCCAACTGGGACTAGCGGGGAGCACAGATACGCAGTATTTT. It codes for CASSQLGLAGSTDTQYF. The chain carries TRBV4-1 and TRBJ2-3, with TRBD2 matching over 13 bases. Germline V gene data show CDR1 as MGHRA and CDR2 as YSYEKL. The CDR3 extends over 17 amino acids. Trimming cost V 2 bases and J 0 bases; bases outside gene matches: 2.